This TCR beta chain emerged from a study of blood T cell repertoires in COVID-19. The CDR3 totals 15 residues. The germline gives CDR1 SGHTA, CDR2 FQGNSA. V was pared by 0 bases and J by 2 bases, with 2 bases of the junction left unmatched. The assay was immunoSEQ multiplex PCR, and TCRdb's table has in-frame clones only and misses some. The repertoire includes hundreds of thousands of clones, 80% to 90% of them detected once, and more than 1.4% sits in the top ten. The sequence was collected from a woman aged 30 to 39 with active or convalescent COVID-19. The source material was peripheral blood. The chain carries TRBV7-2 and TRBJ1-2; TRBD1 matches 8 bases. CDR3 in amino acids: CASSLAWTGNYGYTF. The CDR3 DNA follows: TGTGCCAGCAGCTTAGCTTGGACAGGGAACTATGGCTACACCTTC.